Shown below are 20 T cell receptor beta chains from a single sample sequenced in a study of breast tumors, draining lymph nodes, adjacent tissues. TCRdb itself ran the multiplex PCR reads through MiXCR, one entry per CDR3 protein. The table includes 12,000 or so distinct CDR3 sequences, about 46% detected once. The material sequenced was tumor-adjacent breast tissue. Receptor source: a female donor with breast cancer. Some clones in this sample may be carry-over from other donors' samples.

This sequence joins TRBV7-3 and TRBJ2-1; the match to TRBD2 covers 10 bases. CDR1 SGHTA and CDR2 FQGTGA come from the germline V gene. Losses at the gene ends were 1 base for V and 7 bases for J; bases not matched to a gene: 4. The CDR3 totals 15 residues. CDR3 loop: CASSLSPSGRNEQFF. The CDR3 DNA reads as TGTGCCAGCAGCTTAAGTCCTAGCGGGAGAAATGAGCAGTTCTTC. Looking up the rest from reference TRBV7-3 and TRBJ2-1 gives the full variable domain: GAGVSQTPSNKVTEKGKYVELRCDPISGHTALYWYRQSLGQGPEFLIYFQGTGAADDSGLPNDRFFAVRPEGSVSTLKIQRTERGDSAVYLCASSLSPSGRNEQFFGPGTRLTVL.

As concerns this clonotype: A much larger clone lies a single base off, so this may be a read error. The V call is TRBV7-8, the J call TRBJ1-1; D possibly corresponds to TRBD1 (6 bases). The CDR3 has 13 residues. Looked up from germline, CDR1 is SGHVS and CDR2 is FQNEAQ. The CDR3, as DNA: TGTGCCAGCAGCAGCACAGGGAACACTGAAGATTTCTTT. Residues: CASSSTGNTEDFF.

The V and J genes are TRBV7-3 and TRBJ2-7, with 11 bases matching TRBD2. This CDR3 comprises 17 residues. V gave up 0 bases and J gave up 5 bases; unmatched junction bases: 9. Germline CDR1 reads SGHTA; CDR2 reads FQGTGA. CDR3 amino acids: CASSLTSGRALRNEQYF. DNA for the CDR3: TGTGCCAGCAGCTTAACTAGCGGGAGGGCCTTAAGAAACGAGCAGTACTTC. The variable domain in full, completed from reference TRBV7-3 and TRBJ2-7, reads GAGVSQTPSNKVTEKGKYVELRCDPISGHTALYWYRQSLGQGPEFLIYFQGTGAADDSGLPNDRFFAVRPEGSVSTLKIQRTERGDSAVYLCASSLTSGRALRNEQYFGPGTRLTVT.

The chain carries TRBV5-1 and TRBJ2-3; 7 bases map to TRBD2. From germline, CDR1 is SGHRS and CDR2 YFSETQ. V lost 6 bases and J lost 0; bases outside the gene matches: 7. There are 15 residues in the CDR3. CDR3 protein: CASTLGGISTDTQYF. CDR3 sequence (DNA): TGCGCCAGCACCCTGGGGGGGATTAGCACAGATACGCAGTATTTT. The full variable domain, in which reference TRBV5-1 and TRBJ2-3 provide the parts outside the CDR3, is KAGVTQTPRYLIKTRGQQVTLSCSPISGHRSVSWYQQTPGQGLQFLFEYFSETQRNKGNFPGRFSGRQFSNSRSEMNVSTLELGDSALYLCASTLGGISTDTQYFGPGTRLTVL.

Concerning this clonotype: It is unclear where the CDR3 begins or ends on the DNA, so no DNA is shown, and the CDR3 is as TCRdb lists it. The rearrangement joins TRBV7-9 to TRBJ2-7; the table's D call, TRBD2, was not checked against the DNA. Germline CDR1 SEHNR, CDR2 FQNEAQ (reference sequence). From its first to its last residue, the CDR3 has 21 amino acids. The CDR3 protein is CASSFYICSASGSPYSYEQYF.

Worth noting for this clonotype: A much larger clone differs from this one at a single base, so this may be a read error. The J gene is TRBJ1-1, the V gene TRBV2; possibly TRBD1 for D (5 bases). CDR1 is SNHLY, CDR2 FYNNEI, per germline. Trimming took off 7 bases at V and 1 base at J, with 7 bases between the two ends. This CDR3 has 12 amino acids. CDR3 bases: TGTGCCAGCAAGGGGAGGAACACTGAAGCTTTCTTT. Protein: CASKGRNTEAFF.

The chain combines TRBV19 with TRBJ2-5, with no clear D. The CDR3 loop spans 13 amino acids. Germline assignment: CDR1 LNHDA and CDR2 SQIVND (reference sequence). Trimming took 5 bases from V and 1 from J, leaving 8 bases between them. CDR3 DNA sequence: TGTGCCAGTAGTTTCAGGTCCCAAGAGACCCAGTACTTC. Translation gives CASSFRSQETQYF.

The chain couples TRBV5-5 to TRBJ1-3; 7 bases are a match to TRBD1. The CDR3 totals 20 residues. Germline-derived CDR1 and CDR2 are SGHKS and YYEKEE (reference sequence). Trimming removed 0 bases from V and 0 bases from J; junction bases left unmatched: 15. CDR3 in DNA: TGTGCCAGCAGCTTGGCCCCGACAGGGACAGCGGTCTACTCTGGAAACACCATATATTTT. Translated, it gives CASSLAPTGTAVYSGNTIYF. Full variable domain (outside the CDR3, taken from reference TRBV5-5 and TRBJ1-3): DAGVTQSPTHLIKTRGQQVTLRCSPISGHKSVSWYQQVLGQGPQFIFQYYEKEERGRGNFPDRFSARQFPNYSSELNVNALLLGDSALYLCASSLAPTGTAVYSGNTIYFGEGSWLTVV.

This clonotype appeared many times. The J gene is TRBJ2-1, the V gene TRBV5-1, with TRBD2 as a possible D gene (5 bases). The CDR3 is 15 amino acids. The V end was cut by 3 bases, the J end by 10 bases, with 20 bases between. CDR1 and CDR2 from the germline V gene are SGHRS and YFSETQ. CDR3 protein: CASSSLTHTREEQFF. CDR3 nucleotide sequence: TGCGCCAGCAGCTCCCTTACCCACACTAGGGAAGAGCAGTTCTTC.

CDR3 sequence reads: CASSFRRSRGYTF. The CDR3 nucleotides read TGTGCCAGCAGCTTCAGGCGGTCCCGAGGCTACACCTTC. This chain uses TRBV7-9 with TRBJ1-2; D is unclear. Trimming shortened V by 3 bases and J by 8 bases, and 13 bases separated the two germline ends. The CDR3 is made up of 13 amino acids. In germline, CDR1 is SEHNR, CDR2 FQNEAQ (reference sequence).

V usage is TRBV5-6 and J usage is TRBJ1-6; D gene unclear. Germline values: CDR1 SGHDT, CDR2 YYEEEE. This CDR3 has 16 amino acids. Trimming stripped 0 bases from V and 7 bases from J, with 14 bases between. For the CDR3, the DNA is TGTGCCAGCAGCTTGGGGGCAGCGTCGGGGAATTCACCCCTCCACTTT. Amino acid sequence: CASSLGAASGNSPLHF.

This clonotype has only a few counts. The V call is TRBV20-1, the J call TRBJ2-7, with TRBD2 matching 8 bases. The CDR3 is made up of 13 amino acids. In germline, CDR1 is DFQATT, CDR2 SNEGSKA (reference sequence). Trimming cost V 2 bases and J 4 bases; bases outside gene matches: 4. For the CDR3, the DNA is TGCAGTGCTAGATTGGTAGCGGGATACGAGCAGTACTTC. Protein product: CSARLVAGYEQYF.

This clonotype was found many times. Sequence at one end of the junction differs from germline and may be a read error. The CDR3 DNA sequence: TGTGCCAGCAGATTAGCGGGAGGAAAGCAGTTCTTC. Its protein product is CASRLAGGKQFF. The chain is built from TRBV11-3 and TRBJ2-1; 10 nucleotides line up with TRBD2. CDR3 length: 12 amino acids. Germline loops: CDR1 SGHNT, CDR2 YENEEA. Drawing the rest from reference TRBV11-3 and TRBJ2-1, the complete variable domain is EAGVVQSPRYKIIEKKQPVAFWCNPISGHNTLYWYLQNLGQGPELLIRYENEEAVDDSQLPKDRFSAERLKGVDSTLKIQPAELGDSAVYLCASRLAGGKQFFGPGTRLTVL.

The chain employs TRBV9 and TRBJ1-2, with TRBD1 identical over 9 bases. In germline, CDR1 is SGDLS, CDR2 YYNGEE. V was pared by 0 bases and J by 8 bases, with 5 bases of the junction left unmatched. The CDR3 loop spans 14 amino acids. The CDR3 nucleotides are TGTGCCAGCAGCGTAGGACAGGGGGTATTGGGCTACACCTTC. Amino acid sequence: CASSVGQGVLGYTF.

The chain is built from TRBV20-1 and TRBJ2-7; TRBD2 matches 11 bases. This CDR3 is 15 amino acids long. V shed 6 bases and J 2 bases; nucleotides not matched to a gene: 9. Germline values: CDR1 DFQATT, CDR2 SNEGSKA (reference sequence). The CDR3 region has the DNA TGCAGTGCCGTAGGGGGTAGCGGGAGGGCCTACGAGCAGTACTTC. Its translation is CSAVGGSGRAYEQYF.

The chain is built from TRBV7-9 and TRBJ2-7; D gene ambiguous. Germline-derived CDR1 and CDR2 are SEHNR and FQNEAQ (reference sequence). V was clipped by 0 bases and J by 4 bases, with 7 bases between them. The CDR3 has 13 residues. This chain's CDR3 is CASSLAIMYEQYF. The CDR3 bases are TGTGCCAGCAGCTTAGCCATCATGTACGAGCAGTACTTC.

This clonotype rates as medium-sized. The V call is TRBV5-1, the J call TRBJ2-7; 13 nucleotides align to TRBD2. Germline-derived CDR1 and CDR2 are SGHRS and YFSETQ. V dropped 0 bases and J dropped 2; count of bases not matched to a gene: 2. This CDR3 comprises 16 residues. The chain's CDR3 is CASSLGTSGRAYEQYF. CDR3 DNA sequence: TGCGCCAGCAGCTTGGGTACTAGCGGGAGGGCCTACGAGCAGTACTTC.

The chain employs TRBV6-4 and TRBJ1-5; 7 bases are shared with TRBD1. The CDR3 has 14 residues. In germline, CDR1 is MRHNA, CDR2 SNTAGT. The J segment lost 4 bases and the V segment lost 5 bases, leaving 5 bases of the junction unmatched. This CDR3 is CASSQGTVNQPQHF. CDR3 DNA: TGTGCCAGCAGTCAAGGGACAGTTAATCAGCCCCAGCATTTT.

This clonotype was seen repeatedly, ten times or more. The chain combines TRBV27 with TRBJ2-7, with D possibly being TRBD1 or TRBD2 (5 bases each). V lost 6 bases to trimming and J lost 2 bases, with 14 bases between them. This CDR3 is built from 14 residues. Germline CDR1 is MNHEY and CDR2 is SMNVEV (reference sequence). The CDR3, as DNA: TGTGCCAGCAGGCCCAACCGGGACGCCTACGAGCAGTACTTC. Residues: CASRPNRDAYEQYF.

The chain joins TRBV9 to TRBJ2-3; TRBD2 matches at 7 bases. CDR1 SGDLS and CDR2 YYNGEE come from the germline V gene. The CDR3 runs 17 residues. J lost 3 bases, V lost 1 base, and 11 bases had no gene match. Here the CDR3 reads CASSVSRGGSNTDTQYF. The CDR3 DNA reads TGTGCCAGCAGCGTATCCCGGGGCGGGAGCAATACAGATACGCAGTATTTT.